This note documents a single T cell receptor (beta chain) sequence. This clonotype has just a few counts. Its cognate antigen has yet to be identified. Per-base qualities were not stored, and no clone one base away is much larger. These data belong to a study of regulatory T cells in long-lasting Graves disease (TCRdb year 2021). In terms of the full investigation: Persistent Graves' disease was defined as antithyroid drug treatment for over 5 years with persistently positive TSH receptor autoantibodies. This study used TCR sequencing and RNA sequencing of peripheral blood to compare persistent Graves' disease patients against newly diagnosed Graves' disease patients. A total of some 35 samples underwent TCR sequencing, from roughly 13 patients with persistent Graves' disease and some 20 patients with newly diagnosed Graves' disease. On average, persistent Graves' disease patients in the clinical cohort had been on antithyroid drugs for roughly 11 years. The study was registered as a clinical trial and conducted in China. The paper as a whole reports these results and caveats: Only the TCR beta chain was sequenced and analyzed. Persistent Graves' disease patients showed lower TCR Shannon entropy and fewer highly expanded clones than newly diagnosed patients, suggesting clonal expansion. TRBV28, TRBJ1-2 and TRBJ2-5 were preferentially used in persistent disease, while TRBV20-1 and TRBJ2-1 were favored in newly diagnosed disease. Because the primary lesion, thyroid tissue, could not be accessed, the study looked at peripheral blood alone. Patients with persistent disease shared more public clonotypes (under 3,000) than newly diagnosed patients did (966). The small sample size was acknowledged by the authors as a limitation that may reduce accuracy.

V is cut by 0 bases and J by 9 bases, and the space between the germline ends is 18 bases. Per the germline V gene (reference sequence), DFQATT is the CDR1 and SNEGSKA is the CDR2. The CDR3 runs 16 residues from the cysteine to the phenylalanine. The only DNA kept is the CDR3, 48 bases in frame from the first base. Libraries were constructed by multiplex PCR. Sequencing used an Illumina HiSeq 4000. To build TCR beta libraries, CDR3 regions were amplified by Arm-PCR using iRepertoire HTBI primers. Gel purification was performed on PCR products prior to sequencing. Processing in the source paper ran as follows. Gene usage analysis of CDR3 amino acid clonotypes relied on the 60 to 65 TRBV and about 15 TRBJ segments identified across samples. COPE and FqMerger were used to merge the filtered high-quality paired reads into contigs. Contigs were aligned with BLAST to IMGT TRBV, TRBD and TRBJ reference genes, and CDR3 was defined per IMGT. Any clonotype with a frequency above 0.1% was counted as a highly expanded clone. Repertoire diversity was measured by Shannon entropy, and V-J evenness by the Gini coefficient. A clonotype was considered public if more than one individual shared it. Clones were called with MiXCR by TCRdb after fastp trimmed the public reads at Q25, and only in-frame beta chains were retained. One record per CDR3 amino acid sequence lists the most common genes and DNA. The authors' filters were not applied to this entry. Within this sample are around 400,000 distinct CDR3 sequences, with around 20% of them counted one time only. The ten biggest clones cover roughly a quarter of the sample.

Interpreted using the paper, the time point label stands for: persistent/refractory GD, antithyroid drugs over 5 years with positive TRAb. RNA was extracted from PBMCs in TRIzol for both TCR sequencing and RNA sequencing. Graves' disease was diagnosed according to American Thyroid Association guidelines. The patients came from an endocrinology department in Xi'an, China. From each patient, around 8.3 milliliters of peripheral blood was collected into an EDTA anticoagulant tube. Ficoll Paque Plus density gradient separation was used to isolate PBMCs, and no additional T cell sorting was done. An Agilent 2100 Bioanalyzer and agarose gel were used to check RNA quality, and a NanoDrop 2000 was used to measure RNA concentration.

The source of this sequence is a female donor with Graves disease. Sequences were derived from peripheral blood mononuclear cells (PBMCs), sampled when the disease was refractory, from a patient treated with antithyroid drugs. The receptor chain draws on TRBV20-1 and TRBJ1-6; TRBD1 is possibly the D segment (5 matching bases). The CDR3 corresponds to CSARDLPLGGSSPLHF. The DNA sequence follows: TGCAGTGCTAGAGACCTACCCCTTGGGGGATCTTCACCCCTCCACTTT.